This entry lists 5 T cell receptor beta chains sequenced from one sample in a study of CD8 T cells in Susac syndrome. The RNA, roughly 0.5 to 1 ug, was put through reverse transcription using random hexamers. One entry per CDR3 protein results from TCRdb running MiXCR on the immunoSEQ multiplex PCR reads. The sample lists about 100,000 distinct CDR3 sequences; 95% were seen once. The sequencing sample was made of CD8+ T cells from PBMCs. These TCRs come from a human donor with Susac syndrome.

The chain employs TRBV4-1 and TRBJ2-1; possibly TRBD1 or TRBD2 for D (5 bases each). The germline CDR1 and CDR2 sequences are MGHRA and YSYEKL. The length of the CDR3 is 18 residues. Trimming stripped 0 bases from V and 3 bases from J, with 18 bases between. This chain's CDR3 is CASSQDGSRGKDYNEQFF. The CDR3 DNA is TGCGCCAGCAGCCAAGATGGTTCGAGGGGAAAGGACTACAATGAGCAGTTCTTC.

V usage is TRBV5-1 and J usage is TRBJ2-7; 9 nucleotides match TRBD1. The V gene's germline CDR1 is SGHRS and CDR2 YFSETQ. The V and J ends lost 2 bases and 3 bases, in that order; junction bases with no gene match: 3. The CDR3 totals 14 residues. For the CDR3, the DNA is TGCGCCAGCAGCTTCGGGGGACAGGGCTACGAGCAGTACTTC. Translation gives CASSFGGQGYEQYF.

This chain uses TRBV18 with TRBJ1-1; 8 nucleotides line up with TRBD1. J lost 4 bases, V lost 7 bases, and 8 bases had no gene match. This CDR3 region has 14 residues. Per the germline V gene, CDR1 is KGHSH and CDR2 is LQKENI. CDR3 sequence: CASLTGVVGTEAFF. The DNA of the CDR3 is TGTGCCAGCTTGACAGGGGTGGTCGGCACTGAAGCTTTCTTT.

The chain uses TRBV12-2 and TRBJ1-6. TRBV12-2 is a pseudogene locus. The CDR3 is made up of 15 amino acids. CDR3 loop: CASLQGRAYNSPLHF. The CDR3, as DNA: TGTGCAAGTCTCCAGGGGAGGGCCTATAATTCACCCCTCCACTTT.

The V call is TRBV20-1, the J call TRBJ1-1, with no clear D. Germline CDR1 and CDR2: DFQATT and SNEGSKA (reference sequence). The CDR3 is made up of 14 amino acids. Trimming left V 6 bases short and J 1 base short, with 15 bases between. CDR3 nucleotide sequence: TGCAGTGCCAAGAGATCGGGGTCGAACACTGAAGCTTTCTTT. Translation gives CSAKRSGSNTEAFF.